Shown below are 14 T cell receptor beta chains from a single sample sequenced in a study of beta chain features in type 1 diabetes. Expressed TCRB transcripts got sequenced, as all isolated RNA was reverse transcribed. The data were produced by immunoSEQ multiplex PCR, yet TCRdb's version contains in-frame clones alone and is incomplete. The table has about 330,000 clones, 11% seen once. Sequencing was carried out using naive CD4+ T cells from blood. The receptor source for this set is a woman in her twenties or thirties in good health.

This clone was seen only a few times. In the same sample, other DNA sequences code for this CDR3. J is TRBJ2-7 and V is TRBV20-1; D may be TRBD1 (5 bases). Between the trimmed V and J ends, which lost 6 bases and 4 bases, there was a span of 10 bases. In germline, CDR1 is DFQATT, CDR2 SNEGSKA (reference sequence). The CDR3 consists of 11 residues. The DNA for the CDR3 is TGCAGTGCCGACAGAAGTTACGAGCAGTACTTC. Translated, it gives CSADRSYEQYF.

V gene TRBV19 combines with J gene TRBJ2-3, with a possible D match to TRBD2 (5 bases). Trimming took 4 bases from V and 2 from J, leaving 7 bases between them. Looked up from germline, CDR1 is LNHDA and CDR2 is SQIVND (reference sequence). CDR3 length: 13 amino acids. For the CDR3, the DNA is TGTGCCAGTAGTACGACTACCACAGATACGCAGTATTTT. Translating gives CASSTTTTDTQYF.

This sequence joins TRBV11-1 and TRBJ1-2, with D possibly matching TRBD1 (5 bases). V was clipped by 5 bases and J by 4 bases, with 8 bases between them. Per the germline V gene, CDR1 is SGHAT and CDR2 is FQDESV (reference sequence). This CDR3 is 12 amino acids long. The CDR3 loop reads CASSQTAYGYTF. CDR3 nucleotides: TGTGCCAGCAGCCAGACAGCCTATGGCTACACCTTC. Full variable domain (rest looked up from reference TRBV11-1 and TRBJ1-2): EAEVAQSPRYKITEKSQAVAFWCDPISGHATLYWYRQILGQGPELLVQFQDESVVDDSQLPKDRFSAERLKGVDSTLKIQPAELGDSAMYLCASSQTAYGYTFGSGTRLTVV.

This clone has just a few counts. The chain joins TRBV30 to TRBJ2-4; D is undetermined. Trimming cost V 3 bases and J 10 bases, with 10 bases left between them. Germline CDR1 is GTSNPN and CDR2 is SVGIG (reference sequence). This CDR3 has 11 amino acids. CDR3 residues: CAWSMAGIQYF. In DNA, the CDR3 is TGTGCCTGGAGCATGGCAGGAATTCAGTACTTC.

The chain uses TRBV11-2 and TRBJ2-7, with D possibly TRBD1 on 7 matching bases. V shed 1 base and J shed 5 bases, with 12 bases lying between them. This CDR3 has 14 amino acids. The germline V gene has CDR1 SGHAT and CDR2 FQNNGV. The CDR3 DNA reads TGTGCCAGCAGCTTAGGGGCAGGGGGGAACGAGCAGTACTTC. Protein sequence: CASSLGAGGNEQYF.

The chain couples TRBV18 to TRBJ1-1; D call uncertain. The CDR3 has 14 residues. CDR1 and CDR2 from the germline V gene are KGHSH and LQKENI. Between the trimmed V and J ends, which lost 6 bases and 4 bases, there was a span of 15 bases. CDR3 coding DNA: TGTGCCAGCTCCCGGGAGGAGGGCGGCACTGAAGCTTTCTTT. The encoded protein is CASSREEGGTEAFF.

This clone was counted between two and nine times. The chain employs TRBV29-1 and TRBJ2-2; 7 bases are a match to TRBD2. The CDR3 contains 14 residues. V dropped 4 bases and J dropped 1; count of bases not matched to a gene: 3. Per the germline V gene, CDR1 is SQVTM and CDR2 is ANQGSEA. The CDR3 sequence is CSVVRGENTGELFF. As DNA, the CDR3 is TGCAGCGTTGTTCGGGGGGAGAACACCGGGGAGCTGTTTTTT.

J is TRBJ2-7 and V is TRBV5-1; 10 nucleotides line up with TRBD2. CDR1 and CDR2 (germline): SGHRS, YFSETQ. The CDR3 sequence is 16 residues long. The V and J ends lost 2 bases and 5 bases, in that order; junction bases with no gene match: 10. The CDR3 DNA sequence: TGCGCCAGCAGCTTCGGGCTAGCGGGAGATCTCAACGAGCAGTACTTC. It yields the protein CASSFGLAGDLNEQYF.

This clone was detected a few times. The V gene is TRBV5-4, the J gene TRBJ2-2; TRBD2 matches 7 bases. This CDR3 is 16 amino acids long. The junction had 9 bases not matched to a gene; V was cut back by 4 bases and J by 3 bases. CDR1 is SGHNT and CDR2 is YYREEE in the germline V gene (reference sequence). CDR3 region: CASSRDSRGDTGELFF. In DNA form, the CDR3 reads TGTGCCAGCAGCAGGGACTCCCGGGGGGACACCGGGGAGCTGTTTTTT.

This clone was detected a few times. The genes are TRBV7-2 and TRBJ1-2; 9 bases fit TRBD1. The CDR3 is 15 residues long. The J segment lost 4 bases and the V segment lost 0 bases, leaving 3 bases of the junction unmatched. Germline V gives CDR1 SGHTA, CDR2 FQGNSA. CDR3 protein: CASSLAGTGIYGYTF. The CDR3 bases are TGTGCCAGCAGCTTAGCCGGGACAGGGATCTATGGCTACACCTTC. The full variable domain, completed using reference TRBV7-2 and TRBJ1-2, is GAGVSQSPSNKVTEKGKDVELRCDPISGHTALYWYRQSLGQGLEFLIYFQGNSAPDKSGLPSDRFSAERTGGSVSTLTIQRTQQEDSAVYLCASSLAGTGIYGYTFGSGTRLTVV.

The chain uses TRBV11-2 and TRBJ2-1; 7 nucleotides match TRBD2. The CDR3 length is 18 residues. V lost 8 bases to trimming and J lost 4 bases; unmatched junction nucleotides: 20. Germline V gene sequence: CDR1 SGHAT, CDR2 FQNNGV. This chain's CDR3 is CASYSAQPGGSKYNEQFF. DNA of the CDR3: TGTGCCAGCTATTCAGCCCAACCCGGCGGGAGTAAATACAATGAGCAGTTCTTC.

In this sample, this clone turned up a few times. This chain links TRBV5-8 with TRBJ1-2, with a tentative D call TRBD1 (6 bases). Trimming took 1 base from V and 7 from J, leaving 14 bases between them. In germline, CDR1 is SGHTS, CDR2 YDEGEE. This CDR3 is 14 amino acids long. CDR3: CASSLRTVLSGYTF. DNA for the CDR3: TGTGCCAGCAGCTTGCGGACAGTGTTGAGTGGCTACACCTTC.

This clone was seen more than once but under ten times. The chain uses TRBV28 and TRBJ2-3; the match to TRBD1 covers 9 bases. Germline V CDR1 and CDR2: MDHEN, SYDVKM. Trimming cost V 6 bases and J 6 bases; bases outside gene matches: 13. The CDR3 runs 16 residues. The CDR3 spells CASSVPQTGGRDTQYF. In nucleotides, the CDR3 is TGTGCCAGCAGCGTCCCCCAAACAGGGGGCCGGGATACGCAGTATTTT.

The V call is TRBV11-2, the J call TRBJ2-3; weak D call: TRBD1 (6 bases). The CDR3 extends over 15 amino acids. Germline V CDR1 and CDR2: SGHAT, FQNNGV. V shed 5 bases and J shed 6 bases, with 18 bases lying between them. The CDR3 nucleotides are TGTGCCAGCAGCCTGGCCGGGACACCCGTGGATACGCAGTATTTT. It specifies CASSLAGTPVDTQYF. Full variable domain (missing parts from reference TRBV11-2 and TRBJ2-3): EAGVAQSPRYKIIEKRQSVAFWCNPISGHATLYWYQQILGQGPKLLIQFQNNGVVDDSQLPKDRFSAERLKGVDSTLKIQPAKLEDSAVYLCASSLAGTPVDTQYFGPGTRLTVL.